The rows below give T cell receptor beta chains drawn from one sample of a study of T cells of healthy individuals. TCRdb passed the 5' RACE reads through MiXCR, listing each CDR3 protein once. The top ten clones hold approximately 4.6% of a sample with 63,000 or so distinct CDR3 sequences, around 16% of them seen once. The receptors originated from a human donor in good health. CDR3s include the opening cysteine and the closing phenylalanine or tryptophan. D genes are given only for firm matches. Rows give clone size only sometimes, using once, few, many, or a class for an expanded clone.

TRBV5-1	TRBJ2-1	-	many	CASGVQPSSEQFF	TGCGCCAGCGGGGTGCAGCCTTCCAGTGAGCAGTTCTTC
TRBV20-1	TRBJ2-1	-	medium-sized	CSAREQSNEQFF	TGCAGTGCTAGAGAGCAAAGCAATGAGCAGTTCTTC
TRBV9	TRBJ2-2	-	-	CASSVVGGAGELFF	TGTGCCAGCAGCGTAGTCGGGGGCGCCGGGGAGCTGTTTTTT
TRBV28	TRBJ1-2	TRBD1	few	CASSLGVLTGHGYTF	TGTGCCAGCAGTTTGGGTGTTTTGACAGGGCATGGCTACACCTTC
TRBV5-1	TRBJ2-7	-	many	CASSFRDGPYEQYF	TGCGCCAGCAGCTTCCGGGACGGGCCCTACGAGCAGTACTTC
TRBV5-1	TRBJ2-1	-	many	CASSLRREPTPWNEQFF	TGCGCCAGCAGCTTGAGGAGGGAGCCCACTCCTTGGAATGAGCAGTTCTTC
TRBV29-1	TRBJ1-4	-	many	CSVEEGDEVFF	TGCAGCGTTGAAGAGGGGGACGAAGTGTTTTTT
TRBV28	TRBJ1-4	TRBD1	few	CASSGDSSNEKLFF	TGTGCCAGCAGTGGGGACAGTTCTAATGAAAAACTGTTTTTT
TRBV3-1	TRBJ2-5	TRBD1	many	CASSQGTGDLETQYF	TGTGCCAGCAGCCAAGGGACAGGGGACCTGGAGACCCAGTACTTC
TRBV11-2	TRBJ2-7	-	few	CASSLAQGNEQYF	TGTGCCAGCAGCTTAGCGCAGGGTAACGAGCAGTACTTC
TRBV10-3	TRBJ1-1	TRBD1	few	CAIMNRDRGNTEAFF	TGTGCCATCATGAACCGGGACAGGGGAAACACTGAAGCTTTCTTT
TRBV12-3/TRBV12-4	TRBJ2-1	-	few	CASSPGPRSDEQFF	TGTGCCAGCAGTCCCGGGCCCAGGTCGGATGAGCAGTTCTTC
TRBV5-1	TRBJ2-5	TRBD2	few	CASSPGGRQETQYF	TGCGCCAGCAGCCCGGGAGGGAGGCAAGAGACCCAGTACTTC
TRBV20-1	TRBJ1-1	-	many	CSAGRAPEAFF	TGCAGTGCTGGAAGGGCGCCTGAAGCTTTCTTT
TRBV19	TRBJ1-1	TRBD1	-	CASRPRTGGMNTEAFF	TGTGCCAGTAGACCCCGGACAGGAGGAATGAACACTGAAGCTTTCTTT
TRBV7-2	TRBJ1-3	-	many	CASRPTGTGNTIYF	TGTGCCAGCAGACCAACAGGGACCGGAAACACCATATATTTT
TRBV4-1	TRBJ1-3	-	many	CASSQGVANSGNTIYF	TGCGCCAGCAGCCAAGGTGTGGCGAACTCTGGAAACACCATATATTTT
TRBV7-8	TRBJ2-7	-	-	CASSTRDSYEQYF	TGTGCCAGCAGCACCCGGGACTCGTACGAGCAGTACTTC
TRBV20-1	TRBJ1-5	TRBD1	many	CSASIQTGGNQPQHF	TGCAGTGCTAGTATCCAGACAGGGGGGAATCAGCCCCAGCATTTT
TRBV29-1	TRBJ2-3	TRBD2	few	CSVEEGLAGGVSPTDTQYF	TGCAGCGTTGAAGAGGGACTAGCGGGAGGGGTTAGCCCCACGGATACGCAGTATTTT
TRBV6-2/TRBV6-3	TRBJ2-1	-	few	CASTQLADSYNEQFF	TGTGCCAGCACCCAATTAGCGGACTCCTACAATGAGCAGTTCTTC
TRBV12-5	TRBJ2-1	-	many	CASGLVVGRTPVYNEQFF	TGTGCTAGTGGTTTGGTAGTTGGTAGAACCCCTGTATACAATGAGCAGTTCTTC
TRBV5-1	TRBJ2-7	-	-	CASSPGTPEWGQYF	TGCGCCAGCAGCCCGGGGACACCGGAATGGGGGCAGTACTTC
TRBV20-1	TRBJ2-1	-	-	CSASRGGEQFF	TGCAGTGCTAGTAGAGGGGGTGAGCAGTTCTTC
TRBV29-1	TRBJ2-7	-	medium-sized	CSVGDGPYEQYF	TGCAGCGTTGGCGACGGCCCCTACGAGCAGTACTTC
TRBV11-2	TRBJ2-1	-	few	CASSPRRDTNEQFF	TGTGCCAGCAGCCCCCGGCGGGACACCAATGAGCAGTTCTTC
TRBV6-5	TRBJ1-5	TRBD1	-	CASSYSSQGGQPQHF	TGTGCCAGCAGTTACTCTTCACAGGGGGGTCAGCCCCAGCATTTT
TRBV11-2	TRBJ1-6	-	few	CASSSRGDRSPLHF	TGTGCCAGCAGCTCTCGGGGTGACCGTTCACCCCTCCACTTT
TRBV11-2	TRBJ1-2	-	many	CASSALGGNYGYTF	TGTGCCAGCAGCGCCCTCGGGGGCAACTATGGCTACACCTTC
TRBV12-3/TRBV12-4	TRBJ2-3	TRBD2	once	CASNLRLAGQSSTDTQYF	TGTGCCAGCAACCTCAGACTAGCGGGACAATCTAGCACAGATACGCAGTATTTT
TRBV20-1	TRBJ2-3	TRBD1	few	CSACRDRVITDTQYF	TGCAGTGCCTGCCGGGACAGGGTCATTACAGATACGCAGTATTTT
TRBV10-3	TRBJ2-2	TRBD1	-	CAISESRGQGTGELFF	TGTGCCATCAGTGAGTCGAGGGGGCAGGGGACCGGGGAGCTGTTTTTT
TRBV4-2	TRBJ2-1	-	few	CASSQVRGGNNEQFF	TGTGCCAGCAGCCAAGTAAGAGGAGGGAACAATGAGCAGTTCTTC
TRBV4-1	TRBJ1-1	-	-	CASSPWGGQKNTEAFF	TGCGCCAGCAGCCCCTGGGGGGGACAAAAGAACACTGAAGCTTTCTTT
TRBV13	TRBJ1-2	TRBD1	-	CASSPRTGINYGYTF	TGTGCCAGCAGCCCAAGGACAGGGATCAACTATGGCTACACCTTC
TRBV4-3	TRBJ2-1	TRBD2	many	CASSQLAGRGTYNEQFF	TGCGCCAGCAGCCAGCTAGCGGGCCGGGGAACTTACAATGAGCAGTTCTTC
TRBV19	TRBJ2-3	-	-	CASSVGTNLEDTQYF	TGTGCCAGTAGTGTCGGGACGAACCTGGAAGATACGCAGTATTTT
TRBV3-1	TRBJ1-5	-	-	CASSQGGHINQPQHF	TGTGCCAGCAGCCAAGGAGGGCATATAAATCAGCCCCAGCATTTT
TRBV5-5	TRBJ1-4	-	few	CASSLRRTLNEKLFF	TGTGCCAGCAGCTTGCGTCGGACCCTTAATGAAAAACTGTTTTTT
TRBV7-9	TRBJ2-1	TRBD2	many	CASSLRWLAGRYEQFF	TGTGCCAGCAGCCTACGATGGCTAGCGGGACGGTATGAGCAGTTCTTC
TRBV10-3	TRBJ2-7	-	many	CAISESWPTYEQYF	TGTGCCATCAGTGAGTCTTGGCCAACTTACGAGCAGTACTTC
TRBV27	TRBJ2-3	-	-	CASSTIRDNPSGTQYF	TGTGCCAGCAGTACGATCCGGGACAACCCATCAGGAACGCAGTATTTT
TRBV20-1	TRBJ1-2	-	many	CSASPPGNLYGYTF	TGCAGTGCTTCCCCCCCGGGAAACCTTTATGGCTACACCTTC
TRBV7-9	TRBJ1-1	TRBD1	few	CASSLYRGLNTEAFF	TGTGCCAGCAGCCTATACAGGGGGCTGAACACTGAAGCTTTCTTT
TRBV20-1	TRBJ2-3	-	-	CSARAGRLGGSRSTDTQYF	TGCAGTGCTAGAGCCGGAAGACTAGGGGGGAGCCGTAGCACAGATACGCAGTATTTT
TRBV4-1	TRBJ2-5	-	few	CASSQRPGSQETQYF	TGCGCCAGCAGCCAGAGACCGGGATCTCAAGAGACCCAGTACTTC
TRBV5-5	TRBJ1-5	-	few	CASSRVGDSNQPQHF	TGTGCCAGCAGCCGGGTGGGCGATAGCAATCAGCCCCAGCATTTT
TRBV7-3	TRBJ1-2	-	-	CASSLIPLTEEHGYTF	TGTGCCAGCAGCTTAATCCCCTTGACAGAGGAACATGGCTACACCTTC
TRBV27	TRBJ2-3	-	once	CASSPRINSDTQYF	TGTGCCAGCAGCCCAAGAATAAACTCGGATACGCAGTATTTT
TRBV20-1	TRBJ2-5	TRBD2	many	CSARGLTSGERETQYF	TGCAGTGCTAGAGGGTTGACTAGCGGCGAGCGGGAGACCCAGTACTTC
TRBV12-3/TRBV12-4	TRBJ2-7	-	-	CASSRVLSYEQYF	TGTGCCAGCAGTAGGGTCCTCTCCTACGAGCAGTACTTC
TRBV12-3/TRBV12-4	TRBJ2-7	TRBD2	-	CASGGLAREQYF	TGTGCCAGCGGCGGACTAGCCCGGGAGCAGTACTTC
TRBV4-1	TRBJ2-3	-	-	CASSQVGRDLTDTQYF	TGCGCCAGCAGCCAAGTCGGAAGGGACCTCACAGATACGCAGTATTTT
TRBV5-1	TRBJ2-5	-	few	CASRLSNLDQETQYF	TGCGCCAGCAGACTGTCAAACCTCGACCAAGAGACCCAGTACTTC
TRBV7-9	TRBJ2-1	TRBD1	many	CASRRQGLDRSSYNEQFF	TGTGCCAGCAGAAGACAGGGGTTGGACCGCAGCTCCTACAATGAGCAGTTCTTC
TRBV28	TRBJ1-5	-	few	CASRAGSQPQHF	TGTGCCAGTAGGGCGGGGAGTCAGCCCCAGCATTTT
TRBV2	TRBJ2-2	TRBD2	-	CASSGLAVNTGELFF	TGTGCCAGCAGCGGACTAGCGGTGAACACCGGGGAGCTGTTTTTT
TRBV12-3/TRBV12-4	TRBJ2-7	-	few	CASSGGGNEQYF	TGTGCCAGCAGCGGGGGCGGGAACGAGCAGTACTTC
TRBV6-6	TRBJ1-1	-	-	CASRVEPNTEAFF	TGTGCCAGCAGGGTAGAACCGAACACTGAAGCTTTCTTT